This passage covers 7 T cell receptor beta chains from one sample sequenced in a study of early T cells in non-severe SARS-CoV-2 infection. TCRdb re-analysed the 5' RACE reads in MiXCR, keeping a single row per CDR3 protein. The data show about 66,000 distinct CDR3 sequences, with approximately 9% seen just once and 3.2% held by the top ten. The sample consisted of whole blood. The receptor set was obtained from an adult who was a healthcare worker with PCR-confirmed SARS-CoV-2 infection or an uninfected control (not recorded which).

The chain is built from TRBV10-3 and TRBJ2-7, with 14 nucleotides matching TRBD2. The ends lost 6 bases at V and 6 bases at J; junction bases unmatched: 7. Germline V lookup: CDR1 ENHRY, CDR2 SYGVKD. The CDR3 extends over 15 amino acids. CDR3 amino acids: CAIRPGLAGEGEQYF. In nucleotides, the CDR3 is TGTGCCATCAGACCGGGACTAGCGGGGGAAGGCGAGCAGTACTTC.

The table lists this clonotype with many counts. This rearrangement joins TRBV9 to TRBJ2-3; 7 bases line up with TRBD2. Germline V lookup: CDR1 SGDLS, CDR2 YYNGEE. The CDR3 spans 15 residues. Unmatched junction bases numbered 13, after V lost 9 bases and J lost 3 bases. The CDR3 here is CATNRDGRSTDTQYF. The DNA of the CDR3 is TGTGCCACCAATCGGGACGGGAGGAGTACAGATACGCAGTATTTT.

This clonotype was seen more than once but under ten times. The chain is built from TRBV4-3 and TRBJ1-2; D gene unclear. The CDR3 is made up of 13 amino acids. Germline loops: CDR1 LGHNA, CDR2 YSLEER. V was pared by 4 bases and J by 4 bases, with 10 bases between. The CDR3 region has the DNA TGCGCCAGCAGCCTAGCAGGACCCTATGGCTACACCTTC. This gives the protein CASSLAGPYGYTF.

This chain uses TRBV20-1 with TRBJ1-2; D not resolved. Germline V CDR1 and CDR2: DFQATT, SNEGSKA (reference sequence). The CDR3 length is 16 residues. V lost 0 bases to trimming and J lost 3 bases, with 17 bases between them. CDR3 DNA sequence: TGCAGTGCTAGAGATACCCTCCATCCCCGGGACTATGGCTACACCTTC. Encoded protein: CSARDTLHPRDYGYTF.

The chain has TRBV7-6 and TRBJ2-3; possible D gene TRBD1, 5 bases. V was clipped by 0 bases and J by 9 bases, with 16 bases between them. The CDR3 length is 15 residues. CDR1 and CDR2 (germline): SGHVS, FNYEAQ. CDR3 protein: CASSLAADSPRTQYF. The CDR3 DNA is TGTGCCAGCAGCTTAGCGGCCGACAGTCCCCGGACGCAGTATTTT.

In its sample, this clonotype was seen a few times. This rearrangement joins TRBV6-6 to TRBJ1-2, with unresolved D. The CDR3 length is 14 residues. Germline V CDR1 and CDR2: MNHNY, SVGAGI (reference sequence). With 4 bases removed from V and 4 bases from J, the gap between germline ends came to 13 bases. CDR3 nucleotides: TGTGCCAGCAGTTCGTCGGCCCTAGCCTATGGCTACACCTTC. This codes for CASSSSALAYGYTF.

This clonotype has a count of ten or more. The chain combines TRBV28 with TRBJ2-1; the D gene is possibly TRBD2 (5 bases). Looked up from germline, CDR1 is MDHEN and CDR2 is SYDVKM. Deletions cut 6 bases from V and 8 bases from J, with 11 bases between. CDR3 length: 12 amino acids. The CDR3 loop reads CASSEGVHEQFF. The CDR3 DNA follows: TGTGCCAGCAGCGAGGGAGTTCATGAGCAGTTCTTC.